This TCR beta chain stems from a study of shared clonotypes between healthy human individuals. Per the study methods: For the immunoSEQ data, sequences were junction-only without quality scores, so filtering differed. Measured with immunoSEQ multiplex PCR; TCRdb has only the in-frame clones, and not every one. V and J calls and clone size are those listed in that table; D and trimming were worked out from the DNA. This sample has a few million clones, with more than 90% found just once. Germline V gene lookup returns CDR1 LNHDA and CDR2 SQIVND (reference sequence). This CDR3 has 13 amino acids. Germline trimming cut 10 bases from V and 6 bases from J; bases unmatched to any gene: 7.

The V call is TRBV19, the J call TRBJ2-1, with 9 bases aligning to TRBD1. Sequencing used naive CD4+ T cells sorted from blood. The sample's subset: CD45RA+ positively selected. This sequence was found in a man aged 18 to 29 in good health. CDR3 loop: CATSQDRGNEQFF. CDR3 coding DNA: TGTGCCACCTCACAGGACAGGGGCAATGAGCAGTTCTTC.